What follows are 5 T cell receptor beta chains derived from one specimen sequenced in a study of T-cell memory formation after mild COVID-19. TCRdb independently ran MiXCR on the 5' RACE reads; one entry per CDR3 protein. The table shows 200,000 to 250,000 distinct CDR3 sequences, with 9% to 10% occurring only once. Sequencing was done on a sample of PBMCs or a T cell subset sorted from them (not recorded which). The receptors here all came from a man aged 18-30 years who had mild COVID-19 (a few samples of this study predate the infection). Cell type and time point are not known.

The genes are TRBV2 and TRBJ2-3; no definite D call. The ends were cut back, 2 bases at V and 5 bases at J, with 14 bases in the middle. The V gene's germline CDR1 is SNHLY and CDR2 FYNNEI. This CDR3 contains 15 residues. DNA for the CDR3: TGTGCCAGCAGTGAAATGTTGGCAGTTGGAGATACGCAGTATTTT. This translates into CASSEMLAVGDTQYF.

This clonotype was detected many times. J is TRBJ2-2 and V is TRBV12-3 or TRBV12-4; D perhaps matches TRBD2 (6 bases). The CDR3 spans 15 residues. With 3 bases removed from V and 0 bases from J, the gap between germline ends came to 8 bases. In DNA, the CDR3 is TGTGCCAGCAGTTTGGGGGGTTCGAACACCGGGGAGCTGTTTTTT. This gives the protein CASSLGGSNTGELFF.

This clonotype has more than one count but fewer than ten. The chain uses TRBV9 and TRBJ2-3; D is perhaps TRBD2 (5 bases). V lost 4 bases and J lost 4, with 10 bases in between. Germline CDR1 and CDR2: SGDLS and YYNGEE. The CDR3 has 13 amino acids. CDR3 region: CASSSYGADTQYF. The DNA of the CDR3 is TGTGCCAGCAGCAGCTACGGGGCAGATACGCAGTATTTT.

The V gene is TRBV29-1, the J gene TRBJ2-3; D not certain. V was trimmed by 5 bases and J by 4 bases, leaving 13 bases between them. CDR3 length: 13 amino acids. Per the germline V gene, CDR1 is SQVTM and CDR2 is ANQGSEA. For the CDR3, the DNA is TGCAGCGTTTATGATCCCTGGGCAGATACGCAGTATTTT. Amino acid sequence: CSVYDPWADTQYF.

Ten or more counts support this clonotype. The chain employs TRBV5-1 and TRBJ2-7; unclear D gene. The V and J ends lost 0 bases and 3 bases respectively, with 10 bases between them. The CDR3 has 14 amino acids. Germline V CDR1 and CDR2: SGHRS, YFSETQ. The CDR3 DNA reads TGCGCCAGCAGCTTGGGTGGGGATGTCTACGAGCAGTACTTC. Amino acid sequence: CASSLGGDVYEQYF.